The subject of this entry is one T cell receptor beta chain. This clonotype was detected ten times or more. It lacks a known antigen. Per-nucleotide qualities are absent, and no much larger clonotype sits a single base away. The TCR beta CDR3 regions were amplified from the RNA transcripts. A first-round RT-PCR of the TCR CDR3 used the HTBI primer set with the Qiagen OneStep RT-PCR kit. Libraries were constructed in a second round of multiplex PCR, after which size selection and purification were performed. Sequencing of the libraries was done on an Illumina HiSeq2000 using paired-end 100 bp reads. The authors' analysis ran thus. SOAPnuke was used to process the raw data, removing reads that contained adapters or uncalled bases, had a mean Phred below 15, or lacked an exact match to the constant primer or identifier. COPE v1.2.5 was used to merge the high-quality paired reads, and each unique nucleotide sequence was defined as a clonotype. MiTCR v1.1 was used to align the clonotypes against IMGT TRBV, TRBD and TRBJ reference segments. Only V-J combinations with frequency above 0.0001, covering 98% to 99.2% of repertoires, were analysed. The TCS score was defined as F50 (clonal expansion) divided by E x V (chaos), with BLOSUM62-based TCRdist calculated between CDR3 peptides within each V-J. Welch's t-statistics and random forest reduced 514 V-J features to about 13, which were used in a naive Bayes classifier (R e1071). TCRdb passed the public sequencing reads through fastp at Q25 and MiXCR, retaining productive beta sequences. Identical CDR3 protein sequences are pooled into one entry, listed with their most common genes and DNA. TCRdb, not the authors, supplied the V and J calls. This sample gives about 560,000 distinct CDR3 sequences in total; around 15% of them show up just once. More than 15% of the sample rests with the top ten.

This sample is part of a study of T cells in Graves' hyperthyroidism and ophthalmopathy (dated by TCRdb to 2018 to 2020). In the study overall: Peripheral blood samples were taken at initial diagnosis, before any treatment was given. In addition, the study compared T-cell repertoires in thyroid tissue and in blood from roughly 6 Graves' hyperthyroidism patients. TCR Vbeta CDR3 sequencing of 120 to 150 peripheral blood samples (roughly 43 ophthalmopathy, over 70 hyperthyroidism and roughly 17 progressor patients) is reported in the paper. A discovery cohort of about 96 patients, about 40 with Graves' ophthalmopathy and about 58 with stable Graves' hyperthyroidism, was used to find distinguishing TCR V-J signatures. The roughly 91 discovery patients were randomly divided into training and test sets at a 7:3 ratio. Prospective prediction of ophthalmopathy was tested in an independent validation cohort consisting of fewer than 20 hyperthyroidism patients and more than 15 patients who later progressed to ophthalmopathy. Following sampling, methimazole starting at 30 mg daily was given to hyperthyroidism patients, and high-dose intravenous methylprednisolone was given to ophthalmopathy patients.

V lost 5 bases and J lost 7 bases, and the count of bases not matched to a germline gene is 6. There are 14 amino acids in the CDR3, from cysteine to phenylalanine inclusive. CDR3 DNA only is kept here, 42 bases in frame from base 1. Overall study outcomes, separate from this receptor: Sample size was not statistically predetermined, and blinding of investigators to group allocation was not performed. Blood samples also contained most of the expanded thyroid clonotypes (frequency above 0.001), which suggests that blood repertoires may reflect thyroid immune responses. In cross-validation, a model built on a 13 V-J signature told ophthalmopathy apart from stable hyperthyroidism with about 90% sensitivity and about 81% specificity, and in testing the same model reached 80%/75%. In validation, progression to ophthalmopathy was predicted by the model with 70.59% sensitivity and 72.22% specificity, a median of around 6.5 months before onset.

Stable Graves' hyperthyroidism was defined as the absence of progression to ophthalmopathy over 18 months of follow-up. Hyperthyroidism patients were newly diagnosed, with disease duration under 2 months, and aged 18 to 65 years. Patients with uncontrolled infections, other autoimmune diseases, pregnancy or lactation were excluded. Diagnoses relied on clinical symptoms, serum thyroxine and TRAb, thyroid ultrasound and orbital computed tomography. PBMCs were isolated from more than 9 ml of fresh peripheral blood by Ficoll-Paque density gradient centrifugation. Trizol reagent was used to extract total RNA, and RNA quality was then checked on an Agilent 2100 Bioanalyzer.

The source of this sequence is a woman under 30 with Graves' hyperthyroidism. Material for sequencing was blood. The receptor chain draws on TRBV12-3 or TRBV12-4 and TRBJ2-1; 9 junctional bases match TRBD1. The CDR3 sequence is CASSSGQGRNEQFF. The DNA is as follows: TGTGCCAGCAGTAGCGGACAGGGGAGGAATGAGCAGTTCTTC.